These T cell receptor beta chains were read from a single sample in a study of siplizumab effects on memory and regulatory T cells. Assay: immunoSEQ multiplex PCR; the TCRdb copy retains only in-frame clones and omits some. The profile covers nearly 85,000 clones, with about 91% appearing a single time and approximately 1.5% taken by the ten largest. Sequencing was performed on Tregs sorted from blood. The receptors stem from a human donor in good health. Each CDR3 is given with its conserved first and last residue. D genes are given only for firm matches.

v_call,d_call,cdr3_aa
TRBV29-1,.,CSVEGPGTPPYEQYF
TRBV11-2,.,CASGVLQETQYF
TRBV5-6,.,CASSLLRGGGNQPQHF
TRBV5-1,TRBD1,CASSLGPRQGKERDGYTF
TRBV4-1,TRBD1,CASSPGTGLYGYTF
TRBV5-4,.,CASRWDRGYTF
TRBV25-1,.,CASSEPHPETSSGYTF
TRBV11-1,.,CASSLTLEIYEQYF
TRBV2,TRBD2,CASAGGGIGAREQYF
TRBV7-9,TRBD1,CASSSWDRLSYEQYF
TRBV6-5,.,CASNQGSGTQYF
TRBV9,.,CASSVDANQPQHF
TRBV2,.,CASSGRAQAQYF
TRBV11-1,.,CASSSRDSRVGTGELFF
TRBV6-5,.,CASSYKGLGGYTF
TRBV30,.,CAWSVKLLGEKLFF
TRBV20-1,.,CRAGEGEQFF
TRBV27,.,CASSFIVPGELFF
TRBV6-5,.,CASSSDSGDYEQYF
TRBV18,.,CASSPPGTPGEKLFF
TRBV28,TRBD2,CASSSAGVGYEQYF
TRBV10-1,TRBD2,CASSELAGGPQYF
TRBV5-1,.,CASSRVGVYEQYF
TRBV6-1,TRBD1,CASYRGNNSPLHF
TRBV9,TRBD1,CASSAGQGNWDTQYF
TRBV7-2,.,CASSLARTSADTQYF
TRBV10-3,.,CAVQADTEAFF
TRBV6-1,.,CAHNVGGNYEQYF
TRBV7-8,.,CASSSWGVHSGNTIYF
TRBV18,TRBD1,CASSPGGQGRPQHF
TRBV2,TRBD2,CASRVGAGDTGELFF
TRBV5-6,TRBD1,CASSFDRVEQYF
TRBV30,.,CAWGLTETDTQYF
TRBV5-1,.,CASSLQARGVETQYF
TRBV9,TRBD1,CASSVALDRGQETQYF
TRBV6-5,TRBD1,CASGTGGIRGYTF
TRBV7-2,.,CASSLDGENTIYF
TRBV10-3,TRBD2,CAILAGGGDTQYF
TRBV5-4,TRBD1,CASSSTGTDLYGYTF
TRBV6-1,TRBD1,CASSAETGGFNEQFF
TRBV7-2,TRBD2,CASSSPAGGVNPTDTQYF
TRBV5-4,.,CASSFLDSPLHF
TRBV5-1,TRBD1,CASRAGTGRTGELFF
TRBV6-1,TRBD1,CASSGQGYEQYF
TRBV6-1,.,CASRRRDLQPQHF
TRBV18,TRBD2,CASSHPRGNAYEQYF
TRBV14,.,CASSQDIRQGSGNTIYF
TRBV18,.,CASSPEIAGNYGYTF
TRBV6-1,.,CASSDMAQYF